Listed below are T cell receptor beta chains from one sample, sequenced in a study of cytomegalovirus exposure and HLA in healthy donors. This table comes from immunoSEQ multiplex PCR, and its TCRdb copy is limited to in-frame clones, with some not included. In the table there are 55,000 to 75,000 clones, about 75% of which are singletons. The sequencing input was PBMCs. The receptor set was obtained from a woman aged 25 to 39 in good health and CMV-seropositive. Each CDR3 is given with its conserved first and last residue. D genes are given only for firm matches. Size is stated for part of the rows, as once, few or many counts, or as a class when the clone is expanded.

D | J | V | size | CDR3 | DNA
TRBD2 | TRBJ2-1 | TRBV5-1 | - | CASSPAGISGRAQNEQFF | TGCGCCAGCAGTCCGGCCGGGATTAGCGGGAGGGCCCAGAATGAGCAGTTCTTC
TRBD1 | TRBJ2-5 | TRBV6-6 | once | CASRGTGTETQYF | TGTGCCAGCAGGGGGACAGGGACAGAGACCCAGTACTTC
TRBD2 | TRBJ2-3 | TRBV29-1 | - | CSVRTSGFSTDTQYF | TGCAGCGTTCGGACTAGCGGGTTCTCCACAGATACGCAGTATTTT
TRBD1 | TRBJ2-7 | TRBV10-3 | few | CAITSGGASYEQYF | TGTGCCATCACCTCAGGGGGCGCCTCCTACGAGCAGTACTTC
TRBD1 | TRBJ1-4 | TRBV27 | - | CASSSSGTGEKLFF | TGTGCCAGCAGTTCGTCCGGGACAGGGGAAAAACTGTTTTTT
- | TRBJ2-7 | TRBV6-6 | - | CASRPYRAISGEQYF | TGTGCCAGCAGACCCTACCGGGCAATATCGGGGGAGCAGTACTTC
- | TRBJ1-1 | TRBV6-5 | few | CASSYSGARGTEAFF | TGTGCCAGCAGTTACTCAGGGGCCCGTGGCACTGAAGCTTTCTTT
- | TRBJ2-5 | TRBV5-1 | - | CASSLGTGETQYF | TGCGCCAGCAGCTTGGGGACGGGGGAGACCCAGTACTTC
- | TRBJ2-5 | TRBV5-1 | - | CASSLGGTVYETQYF | TGCGCCAGCAGCTTGGGCGGGACAGTTTACGAGACCCAGTACTTC
TRBD1 | TRBJ1-1 | TRBV6-6 | few | CASSPRGQGAGTEAFF | TGTGCCAGCAGCCCTAGGGGACAGGGGGCTGGAACTGAAGCTTTCTTT
TRBD1 | TRBJ2-1 | TRBV25-1 | - | CASSDGQGSLNEQFF | TGTGCCAGCAGTGATGGACAGGGGTCGTTAAATGAGCAGTTCTTC
- | TRBJ2-7 | TRBV5-1 | few | CASSLESRPYEQYF | TGCGCCAGCAGCTTGGAATCGAGGCCCTACGAGCAGTACTTC
TRBD2 | TRBJ2-3 | TRBV5-4 | - | CASSPTSGIENTQYF | TGTGCCAGCAGCCCGACTAGCGGGATTGAAAATACGCAGTATTTT
- | TRBJ2-7 | TRBV6-5 | - | CASTDGILSYEQYF | TGTGCCAGCACGGACGGGATCCTTTCCTACGAGCAGTACTTC
- | TRBJ2-7 | TRBV6-1 | - | CASSEWLASSYEQYF | TGTGCCAGCAGTGAGTGGCTAGCGAGCTCCTACGAGCAGTACTTC
TRBD2 | TRBJ2-1 | TRBV7-2 | - | CASGLAGGGGEQFF | TGTGCCAGCGGCCTAGCGGGAGGGGGAGGTGAGCAGTTCTTC
- | TRBJ2-5 | TRBV5-1 | few | CASSLGFGSETQYF | TGCGCCAGCAGCTTAGGGTTCGGGAGCGAGACCCAGTACTTC
- | TRBJ2-7 | TRBV10-3 | - | CAISDKGGSYEQYF | TGTGCCATCAGTGATAAGGGGGGGTCCTACGAGCAGTACTTC
- | TRBJ1-3 | TRBV25-1 | once | CASSGVDSLSGNTIYF | TGTGCCAGCAGTGGTGTAGATAGCCTCTCTGGAAACACCATATATTTT
TRBD2 | TRBJ2-3 | TRBV2 | - | CASSDRGSGSTDTQYF | TGTGCCAGCAGTGATCGAGGTAGCGGGAGTACTGATACGCAGTATTTT
- | TRBJ2-7 | TRBV7-8 | - | CASSPGGSEQYF | TGTGCCAGCAGCCCAGGGGGGAGTGAGCAGTACTTC
TRBD2 | TRBJ2-7 | TRBV10-3 | once | CAISDGLAGDYEQYF | TGTGCCATCAGTGACGGACTAGCGGGAGACTACGAGCAGTACTTC
TRBD1 | TRBJ2-1 | TRBV12-5 | - | CASGLVLSDRDVNEQFF | TGTGCTAGTGGTTTGGTCCTCTCTGACAGGGATGTGAATGAGCAGTTCTTC
- | TRBJ1-6 | TRBV5-4 | - | CASSLTVSTYNSPLHF | TGTGCCAGCAGCTTGACGGTTTCCACCTATAATTCACCCCTCCACTTT
TRBD2 | TRBJ2-2 | TRBV7-8 | few | CASSLVASGSRELFF | TGTGCCAGCAGCTTAGTGGCTAGCGGGAGCCGGGAGCTGTTTTTT
TRBD1 | TRBJ1-2 | TRBV28 | - | CASRPGTGGGYGYTF | TGTGCCAGCAGACCCGGGACAGGGGGCGGATATGGCTACACCTTC
TRBD1 | TRBJ1-5 | TRBV28 | - | CASSSTWTGGGQPQHF | TGTGCCAGCAGTTCGACTTGGACAGGGGGCGGTCAGCCCCAGCATTTT
- | TRBJ1-2 | TRBV2 | medium-sized | CASRVNGGIGYGYTF | TGTGCCAGCAGGGTCAACGGGGGGATTGGCTATGGCTACACCTTC
- | TRBJ1-3 | TRBV6-5 | once | CASSATPGNTIYF | TGTGCCAGCAGTGCAACTCCAGGAAACACCATATATTTT
- | TRBJ2-1 | TRBV6-1 | - | CASSEVQGYNEQFF | TGTGCCAGCAGTGAAGTCCAGGGCTACAATGAGCAGTTCTTC
- | TRBJ2-2 | TRBV9 | - | CASSESGFGELFF | TGTGCCAGCAGCGAGAGCGGGTTCGGGGAGCTGTTTTTT
- | TRBJ1-3 | TRBV5-5 | - | CASSLSTAFSGNTIYF | TGTGCCAGCAGCTTGTCAACAGCCTTCTCTGGAAACACCATATATTTT
- | TRBJ1-1 | TRBV7-3 | - | CASSPGTLNTEAFF | TGTGCCAGCAGTCCCGGGACATTGAACACTGAAGCTTTCTTT
TRBD1 | TRBJ1-2 | TRBV6-1 | few | CASTLDRDESGYTF | TGTGCCAGCACCCTAGACAGGGACGAGAGCGGGTACACCTTC
- | TRBJ2-5 | TRBV6-5 | - | CASSTLMRAGETQYF | TGTGCCAGCAGTACCCTCATGAGGGCTGGGGAGACCCAGTACTTC
- | TRBJ1-3 | TRBV15 | - | CATSRAPQDTIYF | TGTGCCACCAGCAGAGCCCCGCAGGACACCATATATTTT
TRBD2 | TRBJ2-1 | TRBV9 | - | CASSITSGRANEQFF | TGTGCCAGCAGCATAACTAGCGGGAGGGCCAATGAGCAGTTCTTC
TRBD1 | TRBJ1-1 | TRBV6-6 | once | CASSQGQANTEAFF | TGTGCCAGCAGCCAAGGACAGGCGAACACTGAAGCTTTCTTT
- | TRBJ2-5 | TRBV6-6 | - | CASSYGLQETQYF | TGTGCCAGCAGTTACGGGCTGCAAGAGACCCAGTACTTC
TRBD2 | TRBJ2-3 | TRBV7-2 | - | CASSSTSGRTDTQYF | TGTGCCAGCAGCTCGACTAGCGGGCGGACAGATACGCAGTATTTT
TRBD1 | TRBJ1-2 | TRBV4-1 | - | CASSQDRDRVGGYTF | TGCGCCAGCAGCCAAGATCGGGACAGGGTAGGGGGCTACACCTTC
- | TRBJ2-2 | TRBV7-2 | - | CASRRTANTGELFF | TGTGCCAGCAGGCGGACAGCTAACACCGGGGAGCTGTTTTTT